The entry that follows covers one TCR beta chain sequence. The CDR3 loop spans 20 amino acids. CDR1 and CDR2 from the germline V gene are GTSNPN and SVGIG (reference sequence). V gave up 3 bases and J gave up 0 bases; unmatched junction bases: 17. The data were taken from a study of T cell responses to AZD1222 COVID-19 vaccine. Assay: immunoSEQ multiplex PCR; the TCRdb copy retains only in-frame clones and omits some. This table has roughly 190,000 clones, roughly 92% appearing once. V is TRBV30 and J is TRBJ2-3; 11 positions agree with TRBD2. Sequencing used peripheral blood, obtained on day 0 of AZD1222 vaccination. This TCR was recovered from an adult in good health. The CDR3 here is CAWRASRGLAGGTSTDTQYF. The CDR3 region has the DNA TGTGCCTGGAGGGCAAGTCGAGGGCTAGCGGGGGGAACTAGCACAGATACGCAGTATTTT.